A selection of T cell receptor beta chains follows, all from one sample in a study of beta chain features in type 1 diabetes. TCRdb's table, derived via immunoSEQ multiplex PCR, lists solely in-frame clones and lacks some. Of more than 350,000 clones detected, about 10% appear once; the ten largest clones hold less than 0.06%. What was sequenced was naive CD4+ T cells from blood. The receptors stem from a woman under 30 in good health. The CDR3 runs from the conserved cysteine through the conserved F or W. The D gene is left open where the match is weak. A clone size is listed for some rows: how often the clone was seen (once, few, many), or a class if it is expanded.

CDR3: CASSLSVLGGAGETQYF
DNA: TGCGCCAGCAGCCTCTCCGTCCTCGGGGGGGCCGGAGAGACCCAGTACTTC
V: TRBV4-1
J: TRBJ2-5
D: TRBD2
size: -

CDR3: CASRATGLNTEAFF
DNA: TGTGCCAGCAGGGCGACAGGTCTGAACACTGAAGCTTTCTTT
V: TRBV11-1
J: TRBJ1-1
D: -
size: -

CDR3: CASSQGGSGNGYTF
DNA: TGCGCCAGCAGCCAAGGGGGTAGTGGGAATGGCTACACCTTC
V: TRBV4-3
J: TRBJ1-2
D: -
size: -

CDR3: CASSRDQGETQYF
DNA: TGTGCCAGCAGCCGGGACCAGGGGGAGACCCAGTACTTC
V: TRBV7-2
J: TRBJ2-5
D: -
size: -

CDR3: CASSPGANTEAFF
DNA: TGTGCCAGCTCACCGGGAGCGAACACTGAAGCTTTCTTT
V: TRBV18
J: TRBJ1-1
D: -
size: few

CDR3: CASSGLAGVWTQYF
DNA: TGTGCCAGCAGTGGACTAGCGGGAGTGTGGACCCAGTACTTC
V: TRBV2
J: TRBJ2-5
D: TRBD2
size: -

CDR3: CASSYSGSRGETQYF
DNA: TGTGCCAGTAGTTATAGCGGCTCCAGGGGAGAGACCCAGTACTTC
V: TRBV2
J: TRBJ2-5
D: -
size: -

CDR3: CASSLGRNQETQYF
DNA: TGTGCCAGCAGCTTGGGGCGTAACCAAGAGACCCAGTACTTC
V: TRBV5-4
J: TRBJ2-5
D: -
size: -

CDR3: CASSLVKLAGNTYEQYF
DNA: TGTGCCAGCAGCTTGGTGAAACTAGCGGGAAATACCTACGAGCAGTACTTC
V: TRBV5-4
J: TRBJ2-7
D: TRBD2
size: -

CDR3: CASDFGTGGAEAFF
DNA: TGCGCCAGCGACTTCGGGACGGGGGGCGCTGAAGCTTTCTTT
V: TRBV5-1
J: TRBJ1-1
D: -
size: few

CDR3: CASSQERWGSEAFF
DNA: TGTGCCAGCAGCCAAGAGAGGTGGGGCTCTGAAGCTTTCTTT
V: TRBV14
J: TRBJ1-1
D: -
size: -

CDR3: CSTGQGQGYTF
DNA: TGCAGCACCGGACAGGGACAAGGCTACACCTTC
V: TRBV29-1
J: TRBJ1-2
D: TRBD1
size: few

CDR3: CASSFSYGDNYGYTF
DNA: TGTGCCAGCAGTTTTTCGTACGGAGACAACTATGGCTACACCTTC
V: TRBV27
J: TRBJ1-2
D: -
size: -

CDR3: CAWTLAGAYNEQFF
DNA: TGTGCCTGGACCCTAGCGGGAGCTTACAATGAGCAGTTCTTC
V: TRBV30
J: TRBJ2-1
D: TRBD2
size: -

CDR3: CASSPLQVDAAAFF
DNA: TGCGCCAGCAGCCCCCTCCAGGTCGATGCTGCAGCTTTCTTT
V: TRBV4-3
J: TRBJ1-1
D: -
size: few

CDR3: CASSQDPVFREGHEKLFF
DNA: TGTGCCAGCAGCCAAGATCCCGTGTTCCGGGAGGGGCATGAAAAACTGTTTTTT
V: TRBV14
J: TRBJ1-4
D: -
size: -